The next 24 T cell receptor beta chains were all read from a single sample in a study of control samples from healthy donors and cancer patients. The repertoire was sequenced with immunoSEQ multiplex PCR; TCRdb's copy has only in-frame clones and lacks some. In the table there are roughly 170,000 clones, more than 85% of which are singletons. The specimen was blood. The receptor set was obtained from a middle-aged woman in good health.

This chain uses TRBV4-1 with TRBJ2-7; D gene uncertain. The ends were cut back, 0 bases at V and 3 bases at J, with 9 bases in the middle. Germline V gene data show CDR1 as MGHRA and CDR2 as YSYEKL. The CDR3 spans 14 residues. The DNA for the CDR3 is TGCGCCAGCAGCCAAGAAGGGCCGTACTACGAGCAGTACTTC. Translation gives CASSQEGPYYEQYF.

This chain connects TRBV3-1 (or the pseudogene TRBV3-2) to TRBJ1-4; D unresolved. Trimming left V 1 base short and J 0 bases short, with 9 bases between. The CDR3 length is 16 residues. Looked up from germline, CDR1 is LGHDT and CDR2 is YNNKEL (reference sequence). DNA for the CDR3: TGTGCCAGCAGCCAAGCCCACGGAACAACTAATGAAAAACTGTTTTTT. Protein product: CASSQAHGTTNEKLFF.

The chain has TRBV19 and TRBJ2-3; perhaps TRBD2 as D (5 bases). This CDR3 is built from 14 residues. Trimming took off 3 bases at V and 4 bases at J, with 11 bases between the two ends. The V gene's germline CDR1 is LNHDA and CDR2 SQIVND (reference sequence). Here the CDR3 DNA reads TGTGCCAGTAGTATTTCTCCGGAGGCAGATACGCAGTATTTT. This sequence encodes CASSISPEADTQYF.

V is TRBV10-3 and J is TRBJ1-2; no clear D gene. Germline lookup yields CDR1 ENHRY and CDR2 SYGVKD. The CDR3 totals 10 residues. With 8 bases removed from V and 6 bases from J, the gap between germline ends came to 7 bases. The CDR3 nucleotides read TGTGCCATCCCACCCAATGGCTACACCTTC. This gives the protein CAIPPNGYTF.

This clone was counted a single time. CDR3 amino acids: CASSFQGANVLTF. The CDR3 region has the DNA TGTGCCAGCAGTTTTCAGGGCGCCAACGTCCTGACTTTC. The J gene is TRBJ2-6, the V gene TRBV12-3 or TRBV12-4, with D perhaps TRBD1 (5 bases). Trimming stripped 3 bases from V and 7 bases from J, with 7 bases between. The CDR3 length is 13 residues.

The chain has TRBV5-1 and TRBJ2-7, with 8 bases that match TRBD1. Germline V gene lookup returns CDR1 SGHRS and CDR2 YFSETQ. The CDR3 contains 13 residues. With V trimmed by 3 bases and J by 5 bases, 4 bases remained unmatched. The CDR3 DNA follows: TGCGCCAGCAGCTGGGCGACAGGGGACGAGCAGTACTTC. Protein product: CASSWATGDEQYF.

The count of this clone is one. The chain links TRBV5-6 to TRBJ2-2, with 8 nucleotides matching TRBD1. V shed 1 base and J 3 bases; nucleotides not matched to a gene: 5. The V gene's germline CDR1 is SGHDT and CDR2 YYEEEE. The CDR3 length is 16 residues. The CDR3 loop is CASSLIARGHTGELFF. In DNA, the CDR3 is TGTGCCAGCAGCTTGATTGCCAGGGGGCACACCGGGGAGCTGTTTTTT. Using reference TRBV5-6 and TRBJ2-2 for the parts outside the CDR3, the full variable domain is DAGVTQSPTHLIKTRGQQVTLRCSPKSGHDTVSWYQQALGQGPQFIFQYYEEEERQRGNFPDRFSGHQFPNYSSELNVNALLLGDSALYLCASSLIARGHTGELFFGEGSRLTVL.

The chain has TRBV10-3 and TRBJ1-4, with D uncertain. Germline V gene sequence: CDR1 ENHRY, CDR2 SYGVKD. The CDR3 is made up of 13 amino acids. Trimming took off 10 bases at V and 4 bases at J, with 13 bases between the two ends. The DNA for the CDR3 is TGTGCCAGTCAAGGGCGTATTAATGAAAAACTGTTTTTT. This codes for CASQGRINEKLFF.

This clone was seen only once. The J gene is TRBJ1-2, the V gene TRBV2; 8 nucleotides agree with TRBD1. In germline, CDR1 is SNHLY, CDR2 FYNNEI. Trimming cost V 8 bases and J 4 bases; bases outside gene matches: 3. CDR3 size: 12 residues. The CDR3 nucleotides are TGTGCCAGCGGACAGGGCGGCTATGGCTACACCTTC. Encoded protein: CASGQGGYGYTF. Combining the CDR3 with reference TRBV2 and TRBJ1-2 gives the whole variable domain EPEVTQTPSHQVTQMGQEVILRCVPISNHLYFYWYRQILGQKVEFLVSFYNNEISEKSEIFDDQFSVERPDGSNFTLKIRSTKLEDSAMYFCASGQGGYGYTFGSGTRLTVV.

The chain recombines TRBV27 with TRBJ2-1, with TRBD1 identical over 7 bases. The CDR3 contains 18 residues. Trimming took 2 bases from V and 3 from J; bases not matched to a gene: 13. CDR1 MNHEY and CDR2 SMNVEV come from the germline V gene (reference sequence). The CDR3 is CASSLTGDSRMDYNEQFF. CDR3 sequence (DNA): TGTGCCAGCAGTTTAACCGGGGACAGTCGCATGGACTACAATGAGCAGTTCTTC.

The chain recombines TRBV10-3 with TRBJ1-1; TRBD1 aligns across 9 bases. Germline CDR1 reads ENHRY; CDR2 reads SYGVKD. The CDR3 runs 15 residues. Unmatched junction bases numbered 0, after V lost 0 bases and J lost 1 base. The CDR3 DNA reads as TGTGCCATCAGTGAGTCGGGACAGGGGAACACTGAAGCTTTCTTT. It encodes CAISESGQGNTEAFF.

V usage is TRBV2 and J usage is TRBJ2-7, with unresolved D. The CDR3 loop spans 14 amino acids. Trimming stripped 6 bases from V and 2 bases from J, with 14 bases between. The V gene's germline CDR1 is SNHLY and CDR2 FYNNEI. CDR3 nucleotides: TGTGCCAGCAGGGGTGAGCAGCCCACCTACGAGCAGTACTTC. As protein: CASRGEQPTYEQYF.

The J gene is TRBJ2-1, the V gene TRBV6-1; D gene ambiguous. Germline V lookup: CDR1 MNHNS, CDR2 SASEGT. The CDR3 loop spans 16 amino acids. Trimming left V 5 bases short and J 0 bases short, with 14 bases between. The CDR3 DNA reads TGTGCCAGCAGTCAAGACGGGTGGGGCTCCTACAATGAGCAGTTCTTC. Encoded protein: CASSQDGWGSYNEQFF.

The CDR3 DNA sequence: TGTGCCAGCAGCCAAGAACAGGAGGTTGGAAACACCATATATTTT. It codes for CASSQEQEVGNTIYF. V is TRBV3-1 (or the pseudogene TRBV3-2) and J is TRBJ1-3, with D possibly TRBD1 on 5 matching bases. This CDR3 comprises 15 residues. The ends were cut back, 0 bases at V and 3 bases at J, with 9 bases in the middle. Germline V gene sequence: CDR1 LGHDT, CDR2 YNNKEL (reference sequence).

On this clone itself: The junction and the germline gene differ at one end; a read error may be behind it. The chain combines TRBV13 with TRBJ2-7, with TRBD1 matching 8 bases. The CDR3 is made up of 15 amino acids. Germline loops: CDR1 PRHDT, CDR2 FYEKMQ (reference sequence). This CDR3 reads CASSVGQGLFYEQYF. For the CDR3, the DNA is TGTGCCAGCAGCGTAGGACAGGGTTTATTCTACGAGCAGTACTTC.

The chain combines TRBV10-1 with TRBJ2-2; D ambiguous. Trimming took 4 bases from V and 3 from J, leaving 9 bases between them. The CDR3 sequence is 14 residues long. Per germline, CDR1 WNHNN and CDR2 SYGVQD (reference sequence). The CDR3 region has the DNA TGCGCCAGCAGTGCGGTAGGAGACACCGGGGAGCTGTTTTTT. It encodes CASSAVGDTGELFF.

The rearrangement links TRBV3-1 (or the pseudogene TRBV3-2) to TRBJ2-5; 8 nucleotides agree with TRBD1. V gave up 6 bases and J gave up 5 bases; unmatched junction bases: 5. Germline CDR1 reads LGHDT; CDR2 reads YNNKEL (reference sequence). The CDR3 covers 13 residues. CDR3 in DNA: TGTGCCAGCAGTTGGACAGGGATGGAGACCCAGTACTTC. Translated: CASSWTGMETQYF.

The chain is built from TRBV6-5 and TRBJ2-4; D is uncertain. The V gene's germline CDR1 is MNHEY and CDR2 SVGAGI. The CDR3 has 12 residues. Deletions cut 4 bases from V and 3 bases from J, with 4 bases between. The CDR3 reads CASSSDKNIQYF. The CDR3, as DNA: TGTGCCAGCAGTTCGGACAAAAACATTCAGTACTTC.

V is TRBV7-8 and J is TRBJ1-2, with a weak D call TRBD1 (6 bases). V lost 2 bases, J lost 9 bases, and 13 bases lay in between. CDR1 is SGHVS and CDR2 is FQNEAQ in the germline V gene. The CDR3 consists of 13 residues. DNA of the CDR3: TGTGCCAGCAGCTTATCGTCCCAGGGGCGCTACACCTTC. Its protein product is CASSLSSQGRYTF.

The genes are TRBV5-5 and TRBJ2-1, with D tentatively TRBD1 (6 bases). From germline, CDR1 is SGHKS and CDR2 YYEKEE (reference sequence). Between the trimmed V and J ends, which lost 3 bases and 4 bases, there was a span of 17 bases. CDR3 size: 16 residues. The chain's CDR3 is CASSSGQTLPYNEQFF. The CDR3 DNA follows: TGTGCCAGCAGCTCCGGACAGACCTTACCTTACAATGAGCAGTTCTTC.

In nucleotides, the CDR3 is TGTGCCAGCAGCGCCACTCCGGGACAGGGGACCTCCTACGAGCAGTACTTC. Encoded protein: CASSATPGQGTSYEQYF. This chain connects TRBV7-9 to TRBJ2-7; 10 bases align to TRBD1. After removal of 5 bases from V and 0 bases from J, the junction contained 10 bases not matched to a gene. The CDR3 runs 17 residues. The V gene's germline CDR1 is SEHNR and CDR2 FQNEAQ (reference sequence).

V and J are TRBV11-2 and TRBJ2-7; no firm D call. Germline V gene sequence: CDR1 SGHAT, CDR2 FQNNGV. The ends were cut back, 1 base at V and 3 bases at J, with 10 bases in the middle. The CDR3 loop spans 14 amino acids. This CDR3 is CASSLGSPNYEQYF. Written as DNA, the CDR3 is TGTGCCAGCAGCTTAGGCTCGCCAAACTACGAGCAGTACTTC.

The CDR3 DNA is TGTGCCAGCACAAGACAGGAGAATAACTATGGCTACACCTTC. This sequence encodes CASTRQENNYGYTF. The chain joins TRBV6-6 to TRBJ1-2, with D possibly being TRBD1 (6 bases). The CDR3 length is 14 residues. Per germline, CDR1 MNHNY and CDR2 SVGAGI (reference sequence). Trimming took 7 bases from V and 1 from J, leaving 13 bases between them.

V gene TRBV11-2 combines with J gene TRBJ2-3, with 9 positions matching TRBD2. CDR1 is SGHAT and CDR2 is FQNNGV in the germline V gene. The V and J ends lost 4 bases and 10 bases, in that order; junction bases with no gene match: 15. The CDR3 has 16 amino acids. In nucleotides, the CDR3 is TGTGCCAGCAGCTCTTCGGTAGCGGGGGCCCAATCGGCGCAGTATTTT. Amino acids: CASSSSVAGAQSAQYF.